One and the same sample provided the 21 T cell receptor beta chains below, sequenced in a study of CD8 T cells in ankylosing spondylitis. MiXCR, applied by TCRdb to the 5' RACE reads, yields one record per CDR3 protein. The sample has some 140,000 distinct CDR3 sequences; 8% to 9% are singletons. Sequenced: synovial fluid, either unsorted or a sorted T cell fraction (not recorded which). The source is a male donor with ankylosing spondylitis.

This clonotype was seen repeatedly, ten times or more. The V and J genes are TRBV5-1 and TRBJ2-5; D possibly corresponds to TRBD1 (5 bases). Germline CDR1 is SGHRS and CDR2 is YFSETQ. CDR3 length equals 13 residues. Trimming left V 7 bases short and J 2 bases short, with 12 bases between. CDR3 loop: CASYMGPQETQYF. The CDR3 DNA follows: TGCGCCAGCTACATGGGGCCTCAAGAGACCCAGTACTTC.

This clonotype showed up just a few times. DNA for the CDR3: TGTGCCAGCAGCCCCTACGGGGGCCCCTACAATGAGCAGTTCTTC. Amino acids: CASSPYGGPYNEQFF. The V gene is TRBV7-3, the J gene TRBJ2-1; either TRBD1 or TRBD2 may fit D (6 bases each). V lost 5 bases, J lost 2 bases, and 13 bases lay in between. Looked up from germline, CDR1 is SGHTA and CDR2 is FQGTGA. The CDR3 is made up of 15 amino acids.

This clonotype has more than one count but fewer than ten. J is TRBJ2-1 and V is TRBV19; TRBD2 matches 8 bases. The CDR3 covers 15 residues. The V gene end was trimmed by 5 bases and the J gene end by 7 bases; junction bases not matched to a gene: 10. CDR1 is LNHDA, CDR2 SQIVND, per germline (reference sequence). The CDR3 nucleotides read TGTGCCAGTAGTTTCCTAATGGCGGGAGGAAATGAGCAGTTCTTC. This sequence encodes CASSFLMAGGNEQFF.

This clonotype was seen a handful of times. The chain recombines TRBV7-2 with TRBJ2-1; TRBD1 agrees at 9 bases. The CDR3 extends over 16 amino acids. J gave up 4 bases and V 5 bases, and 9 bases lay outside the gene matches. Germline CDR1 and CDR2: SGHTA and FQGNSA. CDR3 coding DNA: TGTGCCAGCAGCCCACCGTATGGGACAGGGTACAATGAGCAGTTCTTC. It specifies CASSPPYGTGYNEQFF.

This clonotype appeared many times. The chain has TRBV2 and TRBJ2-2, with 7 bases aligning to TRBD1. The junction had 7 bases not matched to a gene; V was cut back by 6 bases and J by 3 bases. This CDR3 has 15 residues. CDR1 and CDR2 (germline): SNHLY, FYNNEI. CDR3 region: CASSEGASYTGELFF. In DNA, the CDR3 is TGTGCCAGCAGCGAGGGGGCTAGCTACACCGGGGAGCTGTTTTTT.

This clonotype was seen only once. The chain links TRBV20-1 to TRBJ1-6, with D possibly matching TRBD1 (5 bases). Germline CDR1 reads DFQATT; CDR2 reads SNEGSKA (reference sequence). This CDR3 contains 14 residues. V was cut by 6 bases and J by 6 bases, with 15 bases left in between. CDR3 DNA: TGCAGTGCCATACCGGGACCCATTAATTCACCCCTCCACTTT. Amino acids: CSAIPGPINSPLHF.

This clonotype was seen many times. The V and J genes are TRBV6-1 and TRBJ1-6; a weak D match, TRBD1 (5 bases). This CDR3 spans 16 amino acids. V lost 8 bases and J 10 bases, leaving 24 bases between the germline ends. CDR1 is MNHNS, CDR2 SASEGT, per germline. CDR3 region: CASGEDPARVLSPLHF. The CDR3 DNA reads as TGTGCCAGCGGAGAAGATCCAGCCAGGGTGCTCTCACCCCTCCACTTT.

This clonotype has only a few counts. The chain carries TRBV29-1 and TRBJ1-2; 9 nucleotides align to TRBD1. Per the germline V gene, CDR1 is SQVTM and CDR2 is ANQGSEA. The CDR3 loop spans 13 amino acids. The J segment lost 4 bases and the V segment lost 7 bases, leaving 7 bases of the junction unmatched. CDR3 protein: CSAVVGQGYGYTF. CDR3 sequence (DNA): TGCAGCGCCGTCGTGGGACAGGGCTATGGCTACACCTTC.

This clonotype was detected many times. CDR3 protein: CASSSQLGNEQFF. The CDR3 DNA reads TGTGCCAGCAGCTCCCAGTTAGGGAATGAGCAGTTCTTC. The chain links TRBV7-2 to TRBJ2-1; D is uncertain. Trimming shortened V by 4 bases and J by 7 bases, and 11 bases separated the two germline ends. The germline V gene has CDR1 SGHTA and CDR2 FQGNSA. CDR3 size: 13 residues.

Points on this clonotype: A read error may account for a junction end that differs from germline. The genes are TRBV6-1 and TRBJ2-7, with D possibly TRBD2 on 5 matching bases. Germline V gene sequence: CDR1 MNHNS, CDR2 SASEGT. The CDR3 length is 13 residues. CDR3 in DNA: TGTGCCAGCAGTGAAGAGAGAGGGCGACTTTTTAACTTC. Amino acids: CASSEERGRLFNF.

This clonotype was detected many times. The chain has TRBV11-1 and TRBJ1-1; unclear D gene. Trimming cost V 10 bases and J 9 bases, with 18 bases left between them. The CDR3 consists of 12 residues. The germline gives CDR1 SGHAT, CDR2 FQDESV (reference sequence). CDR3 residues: CATNRGGGKAFF. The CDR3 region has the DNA TGTGCCACAAACCGGGGTGGCGGAAAAGCTTTCTTT.

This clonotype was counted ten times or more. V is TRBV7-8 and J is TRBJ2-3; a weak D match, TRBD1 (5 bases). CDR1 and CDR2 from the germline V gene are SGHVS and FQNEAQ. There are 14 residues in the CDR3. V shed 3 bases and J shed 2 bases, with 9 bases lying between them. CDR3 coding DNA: TGTGCCAGCAGCTTCTTGACAGTCACAGATACGCAGTATTTT. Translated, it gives CASSFLTVTDTQYF. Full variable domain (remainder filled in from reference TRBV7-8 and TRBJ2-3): GAGVSQSPRYKVAKRGQDVALRCDPISGHVSLFWYQQALGQGPEFLTYFQNEAQLDKSGLPSDRFFAERPEGSVSTLKIQRTQQEDSAVYLCASSFLTVTDTQYFGPGTRLTVL.

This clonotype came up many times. CDR3 DNA sequence: TGTGCCAGCAGCTTAGGGCAAATAGGTCTCTACGAGCAGTACTTC. It codes for CASSLGQIGLYEQYF. The J gene is TRBJ2-7, the V gene TRBV7-2; no reliable D call. V was pared by 1 base and J by 3 bases, with 13 bases between. This CDR3 is 15 amino acids long. Per germline, CDR1 SGHTA and CDR2 FQGNSA.

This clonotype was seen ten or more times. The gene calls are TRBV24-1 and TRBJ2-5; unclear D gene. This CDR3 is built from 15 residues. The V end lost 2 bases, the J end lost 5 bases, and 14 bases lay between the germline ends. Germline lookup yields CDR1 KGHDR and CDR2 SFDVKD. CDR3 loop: CATSDSRTDGETQYF. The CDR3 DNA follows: TGTGCCACCAGTGATTCTCGGACGGACGGGGAGACCCAGTACTTC.

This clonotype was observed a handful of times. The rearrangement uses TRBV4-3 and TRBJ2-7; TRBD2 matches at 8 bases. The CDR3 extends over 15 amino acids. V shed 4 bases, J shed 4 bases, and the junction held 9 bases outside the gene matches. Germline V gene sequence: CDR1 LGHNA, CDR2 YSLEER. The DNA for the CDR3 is TGCGCCAGCAGCCGGAGGCGGGAGGCCTTGTACGAGCAGTACTTC. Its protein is CASSRRREALYEQYF.

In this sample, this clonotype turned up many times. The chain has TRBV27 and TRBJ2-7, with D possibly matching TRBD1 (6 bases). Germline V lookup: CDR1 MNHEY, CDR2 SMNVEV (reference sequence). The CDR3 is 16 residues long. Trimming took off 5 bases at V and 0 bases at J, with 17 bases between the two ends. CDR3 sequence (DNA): TGTGCCAGCAGTGCGAGACAGGCCCAAAGCTCCTACGAGCAGTACTTC. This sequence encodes CASSARQAQSSYEQYF.

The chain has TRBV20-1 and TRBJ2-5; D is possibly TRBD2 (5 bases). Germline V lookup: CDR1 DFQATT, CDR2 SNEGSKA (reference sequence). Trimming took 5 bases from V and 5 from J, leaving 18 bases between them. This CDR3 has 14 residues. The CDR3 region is CSAERAVVRETQYF. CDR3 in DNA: TGCAGTGCTGAGAGGGCCGTGGTGAGGGAGACCCAGTACTTC.

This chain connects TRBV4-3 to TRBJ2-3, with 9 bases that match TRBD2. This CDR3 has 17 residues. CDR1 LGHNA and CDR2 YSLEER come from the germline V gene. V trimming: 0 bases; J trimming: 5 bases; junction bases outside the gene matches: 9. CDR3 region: CASSQDTLAGVGDTQYF. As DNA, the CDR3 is TGCGCCAGCAGCCAAGATACGTTAGCGGGGGTGGGAGATACGCAGTATTTT.

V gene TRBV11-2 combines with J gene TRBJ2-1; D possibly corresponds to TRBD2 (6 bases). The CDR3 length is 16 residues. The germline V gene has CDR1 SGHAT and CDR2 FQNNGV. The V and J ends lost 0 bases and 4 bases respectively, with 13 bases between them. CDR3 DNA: TGTGCCAGCAGCTTAGATTTAGGGACTGGATACAATGAGCAGTTCTTC. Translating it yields CASSLDLGTGYNEQFF.

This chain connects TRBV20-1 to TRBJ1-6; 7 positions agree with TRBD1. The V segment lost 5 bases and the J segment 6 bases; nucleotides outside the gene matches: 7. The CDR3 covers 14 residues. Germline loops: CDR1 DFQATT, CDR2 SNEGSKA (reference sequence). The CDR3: CSASRGQFNSPLHF. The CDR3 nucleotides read TGCAGTGCTTCCCGGGGACAGTTTAATTCACCCCTCCACTTT.

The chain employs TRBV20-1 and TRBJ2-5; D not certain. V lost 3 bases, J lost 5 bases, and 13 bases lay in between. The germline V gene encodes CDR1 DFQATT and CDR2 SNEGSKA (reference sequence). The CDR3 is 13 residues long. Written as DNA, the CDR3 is TGCAGTGCTAGGATAGGACCGCGGGAGACCCAGTACTTC. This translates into CSARIGPRETQYF.